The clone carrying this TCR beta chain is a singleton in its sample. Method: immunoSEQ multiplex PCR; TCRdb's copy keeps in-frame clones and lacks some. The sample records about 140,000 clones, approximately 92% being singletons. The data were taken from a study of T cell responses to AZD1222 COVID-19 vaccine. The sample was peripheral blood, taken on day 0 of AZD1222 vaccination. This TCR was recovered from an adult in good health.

The DNA of the CDR3 is TGTGCCAGCAGCGTAGGGGGAGGGTCGGCCAAAAACATTCAGTACTTC. Protein sequence: CASSVGGGSAKNIQYF. V is TRBV9 and J is TRBJ2-4; 7 bases map to TRBD2. CDR3 size: 16 residues. V lost 0 bases and J lost 1; bases outside the gene matches: 4. Germline assignment: CDR1 SGDLS and CDR2 YYNGEE. The full variable domain, its missing parts supplied by reference TRBV9 and TRBJ2-4, is DSGVTQTPKHLITATGQRVTLRCSPRSGDLSVYWYQQSLDQGLQFLIQYYNGEERAKGNILERFSAQQFPDLHSELNLSSLELGDSALYFCASSVGGGSAKNIQYFGAGTRLSVL.